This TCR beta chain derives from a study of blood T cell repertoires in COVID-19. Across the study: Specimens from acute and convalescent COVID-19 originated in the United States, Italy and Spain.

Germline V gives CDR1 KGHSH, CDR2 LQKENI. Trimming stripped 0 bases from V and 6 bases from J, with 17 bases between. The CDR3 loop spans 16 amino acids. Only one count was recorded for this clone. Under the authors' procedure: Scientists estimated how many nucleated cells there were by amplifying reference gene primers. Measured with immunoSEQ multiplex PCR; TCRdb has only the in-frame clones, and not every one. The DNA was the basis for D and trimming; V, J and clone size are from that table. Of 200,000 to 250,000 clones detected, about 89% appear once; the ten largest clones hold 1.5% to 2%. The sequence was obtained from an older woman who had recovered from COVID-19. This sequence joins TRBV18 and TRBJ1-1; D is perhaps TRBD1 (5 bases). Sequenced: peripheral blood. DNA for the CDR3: TGTGCCAGCTCACCACCGGGAGTGGGGGAGGGCGCTGAAGCTTTCTTT. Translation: CASSPPGVGEGAEAFF.